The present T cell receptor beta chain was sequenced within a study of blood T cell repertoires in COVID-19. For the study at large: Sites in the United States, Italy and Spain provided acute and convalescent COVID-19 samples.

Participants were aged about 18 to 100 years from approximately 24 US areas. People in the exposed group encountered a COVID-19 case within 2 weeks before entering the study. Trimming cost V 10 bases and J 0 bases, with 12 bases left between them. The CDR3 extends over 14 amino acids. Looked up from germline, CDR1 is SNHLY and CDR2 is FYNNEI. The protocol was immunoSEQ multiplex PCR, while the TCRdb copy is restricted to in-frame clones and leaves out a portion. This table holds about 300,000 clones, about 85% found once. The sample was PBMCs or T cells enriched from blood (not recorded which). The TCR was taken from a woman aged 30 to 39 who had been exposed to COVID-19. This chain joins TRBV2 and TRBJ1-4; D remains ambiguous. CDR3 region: CATLVGTTNEKLFF. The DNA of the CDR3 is TGTGCCACCCTGGTCGGTACAACTAATGAAAAACTGTTTTTT.